Sequencing of this T cell receptor (beta chain) was carried out in a study of blood T cells in healthy people across ages (dated by TCRdb to about 2015). For the study in its entirety: In model experiments, roughly one uniquely barcoded TCR beta cDNA molecule per two T cells was captured by template switching. To track age-related changes in TCR beta repertoire diversity, the study relied on deep sequencing normalized with unique cDNA molecular identifiers. The donors were split into four age groups: young (average 16 years), middle-aged (roughly 39), aged (more than 55) and long-lived (under 90). The study analyzed two additional independent replicas of 1 million unique cDNA reads from the same blood draw for two donors, one aged 18 to 29 and one aged 80 or older.

The roughly 38 donors, aged about 6 to 95 years, were systemically healthy Caucasian individuals from Russia. Each donor gave 8.5 to 10 milliliters of peripheral blood, collected into EDTA-treated Vacutainer tubes. Ficoll-Paque density-gradient centrifugation was used to isolate PBMCs, with at least 6.5 million obtained per sample. Trizol reagent was used to extract total RNA from the PBMCs, yielding at least 5.5 micrograms per sample. For every donor, an aliquot of PBMCs went through flow cytometry to measure the percentages of naive CD45RAhigh/CD27high T cells. A note on this clonotype: Its binding antigen is unknown. Base qualities are not at hand, and no much larger clone is one base apart.

Library construction relied on 5' RACE. Data came from an Illumina HiSeq 2500. A second roughly 6 to 11 cycle PCR used a sample-barcoded 5' primer and a J-beta primer mix. Each TCR beta cDNA molecule received a unique molecular identifier from a template-switch 5' adaptor carrying 12 random nucleotides. Each sample yielded at least 3 million CDR3-containing paired-end reads. First-strand cDNA synthesis was performed from all RNA using the Mint cDNA synthesis kit, with priming by a TRBC-specific oligonucleotide. Following uracil-DNA glycosylase treatment, all cDNA underwent a first 18-cycle PCR with the universal primers M1SS and BC2_uni_R. The original pipeline was this. Normalization of each sample was performed by random selection of 1 million high-quality reads, each carrying a distinct molecular identifier. Instead of being binned into consensus sequences, reads with shared molecular identifiers were discarded. MiTCR, with a Q25 quality threshold and the strictest error-elimination algorithm, was used for CDR3 identification, clonotype clustering and error correction. Lower-bound total TCR beta diversity was estimated with a nonparametric unseen species model using Euler transformation. TCRdb reworked the public reads: Q25 trimming with fastp, MiXCR clone assembly, productive beta chains retained. Each record represents a unique CDR3 protein, reported with the most common genes and DNA among its rows. TCRdb's processing, not the study's, gives the V and J calls here. The sample table lists more than 500,000 distinct CDR3 sequences, 25% to 35% of them with a count of one. Jointly, the top ten make up approximately 3.3% of the sample.

Study-level results and caveats: Estimates of total diversity based on one million sequenced T cells were regarded as lower bounds and as underestimates. Because donor CMV infection status was unknown, age-related changes in expanded clonotypes were potentially confounded. The long-lived group showed more naive CD4+ T cells, fewer expanded clones and increased TCR diversity than the aged group, suggesting age selection. As age increased, observed TCR beta diversity per million T cells dropped in a roughly linear way, and a significant reduction was already evident by age 40. There was a strong correlation between observed TCR beta diversity and the percentage of naive T cells measured by flow cytometry. Because profiling used bulk unsorted PBMCs, naive and antigen-experienced compartments could not be compared conclusively.

These same records also appear under a second study, on T cells of mothers and their children. From that second study: Nine systemically healthy Caucasian individuals served as donors, namely three mothers together with their six children. cDNA synthesis used all of the extracted RNA, with approximately 1.6 ug of RNA in each 15 ul reaction. Sample barcodes and 2-4 random nucleotides were added via the M1S primer in the second PCR. Over 8.5 million TCR beta CDR3 reads were obtained for each mother, and approximately 3 million reads were obtained for each child. In both related and unrelated pairs, thymic selection shapes the output of TCR recombination in a similar way, with inherited differences having only a minor effect. Normalized repertoire overlap was always slightly but never significantly higher in related than unrelated mother-child pairs. Persistent microchimeric T cell clones were not detected, at a sensitivity of roughly 100 clones per million clonotypes. In the study, deep NGS was used to compare the TCR beta repertoires of mothers and children, and features distinguishing related mother-child pairs from unrelated individuals were sought. The mean age was 40 +/- 4 years for the mothers and approximately 11 +/- 4 years for the children. After adapter ligation was performed with NEBNext reagents, the libraries were sequenced on an Illumina HiSeq 2000 with 100+100 nt paired-end reads. To prevent cross-contamination, the mother and child libraries were prepared a month apart and were sequenced in separate runs. For each donor, between about 450,000 and 2,300,000 distinct TCR beta clonotypes were identified. Naive TCR beta clonotypes were estimated from low-frequency clonotypes matched to each donor's FACS-determined naive share, without sorting.

This sequence was found in a boy between 2 and 10 years old in good health. The sample comprised blood.

The CDR3 amino acid sequence is: CATAREGQETQYF. The nucleotide sequence reads as follows: TGTGCCACCGCTAGGGAGGGCCAAGAGACCCAGTACTTC. Recombination joined TRBV10-3 with TRBJ2-5; TRBD2 agrees with 7 junctional bases. Reading from cysteine to phenylalanine, the CDR3 counts 13 amino acids. Only the CDR3 region is kept as DNA, spanning 39 bases read in frame from base 1. Here V drops 10 bases and J drops 1 base, and the junction holds 6 bases not matched to any gene. CDR1 ENHRY and CDR2 SYGVKD are derived from the germline V gene.